This T cell receptor beta chain was captured in a study of OX40 agonist ivuxolimab in advanced cancers. Looking at the study overall: Every 2 weeks, patients got intravenous ivuxolimab at one of six dose levels (0.01-10 mg/kg).

On this clone itself: What it recognizes is unknown.

With autoimmune disease history or systemic immunosuppression, patients were excluded. Collection of blood occurred at baseline, at cycle 4 day 1, and at cycle 7 day 1. V was shortened by 1 base and J by 4 bases, with 7 bases between the two germline ends. Per germline, CDR1 SEHNR and CDR2 FQNEAQ (reference sequence). The CDR3 has 13 residues. Sequenced by immunoSEQ multiplex PCR; TCRdb stores in-frame clones only, minus some. The table includes fewer than 70,000 clones, 84% detected once. Study-wide points: Clonal expansion from baseline to week 6 occurred in both CD4+ and CD8+ T cells.

The V gene is TRBV7-9, the J gene TRBJ2-5, with unresolved D. This material consisted of CD4+ or CD8+ T cells sorted from blood, taken in a trial of the OX40 agonist ivuxolimab. The TCR comes from an adult with an advanced solid tumor such as melanoma, head and neck, liver or kidney cancer. The CDR3 reads CASSLEWIETQYF. Written as DNA, the CDR3 is TGTGCCAGCAGCTTAGAATGGATAGAGACCCAGTACTTC.